This record looks at one T cell receptor (beta chain) sequence and its context. Its target is not known. The length of the CDR3 is 14 residues. Germline V CDR1 and CDR2: SGHVS, FQNEAQ. Germline trimming cut 5 bases from V and 7 bases from J; bases unmatched to any gene: 8. Nashville, Tennessee was home to all donors, who were Caucasian adults. This record belongs to a study of shared clonotypes between healthy human individuals. Study-level background: A donor's plate count was three for CD4 naive and three for CD4 memory; CD8 naive had two and CD8 memory one. Notes on the study in general: Naive CD4 clonotypes overlapped across several donors at roughly 5%. Non-shared clonotypes displayed generation probabilities falling below those of clonotypes present in all four donors.

Some clones are missing from TCRdb's copy, which holds only in-frame ones; the method was immunoSEQ multiplex PCR. The sample has approximately 330,000 clones, 73% seen once; the top ten hold 8.5% to 12%. The origin of this receptor is a man aged 25 to 40 in good health. The chain links TRBV7-8 to TRBJ1-2, with 9 bases aligning to TRBD1. The sample consisted of memory CD4+ T cells sorted from blood. Subset reported: CD45RA-negative fraction. In DNA form, the CDR3 reads TGTGCCAGCAGCGTGACAGGGGGGGGATCTGGCTACACCTTC. Translation gives CASSVTGGGSGYTF.